This T cell receptor beta chain was sequenced in a study of blood T cell repertoires in COVID-19. Overall study context: Spain, Italy and the United States supplied samples that represented acute and convalescent COVID-19. The cDNA or gDNA used as material had been derived from T cells, B-cell-depleted T cells, or PBMCs.

Germline V gene data show CDR1 as MNHEY and CDR2 as SVGAGI. Deletions cut 9 bases from V and 0 bases from J, with 15 bases between. The CDR3 runs to 14 residues. Repertoires were generated with immunoSEQ multiplex PCR, while TCRdb's copy carries only in-frame clones and drops some. Of roughly 180,000 clones listed, 70% to 90% are singletons. Only one count was recorded for this clone. Seattle researchers signed up patients amid active infection and tracked them longitudinally. The sequence derives from a woman aged 45-59 years with COVID-19, enrolled during active disease. Sequencing input: peripheral blood. The chain links TRBV6-5 to TRBJ2-7, with a possible D match to TRBD2 (5 bases). The DNA for the CDR3 is TGTGCCAGTAAGGCGGGCCCCAGCTCCTACGAGCAGTACTTC. Translating gives CASKAGPSSYEQYF.